These 14 T cell receptor beta chains share one sample of origin, sequenced in a study of spatial heterogeneity in lung cancer. From the 5' RACE reads, TCRdb called clonotypes with MiXCR, one entry per CDR3 protein. This table has tens of thousands of distinct CDR3 sequences, around 12% appearing once. Time point noted: sample taken at primary tumor resection. The sample was PBMCs, taken at surgery. Source of these receptors: a male donor with early-stage non-small cell lung cancer.

The gene calls are TRBV9 and TRBJ2-3; no firm D call. V lost 3 bases to trimming and J lost 3 bases, with 5 bases between them. CDR1 and CDR2 (germline): SGDLS, YYNGEE. The CDR3 totals 12 residues. CDR3 DNA: TGTGCCAGCAGCGACGGGACAGATACGCAGTATTTT. Protein product: CASSDGTDTQYF.

The chain joins TRBV4-3 to TRBJ1-4; TRBD1 might be the D (5 bases). The CDR3 totals 16 residues. Germline loops: CDR1 LGHNA, CDR2 YSLEER. Trimming cost V 6 bases and J 3 bases, with 17 bases left between them. CDR3 nucleotides: TGCGCCAGCAGAAGAGGAGGGGCAAGGGCTAATGAAAAACTGTTTTTT. Residues: CASRRGGARANEKLFF.

The chain uses TRBV4-1 and TRBJ2-3; 9 bases match TRBD2. Germline V gene sequence: CDR1 MGHRA, CDR2 YSYEKL. This CDR3 comprises 17 residues. After removal of 1 base from V and 1 base from J, the junction contained 6 bases not matched to a gene. The CDR3 nucleotides are TGCGCCAGCAGCCAAGGCGTATGGACTAGCGGCACAGATACGCAGTATTTT. Protein: CASSQGVWTSGTDTQYF.

This clonotype was counted at least ten times. This rearrangement joins TRBV28 to TRBJ1-2, with D uncertain. Germline V CDR1 and CDR2: MDHEN, SYDVKM. The length of the CDR3 is 14 residues. With 5 bases removed from V and 2 bases from J, the gap between germline ends came to 12 bases. As DNA, the CDR3 is TGTGCCAGCAGTCCCCTTTCAGTAAACTATGGCTACACCTTC. This encodes CASSPLSVNYGYTF.

Many counts were recorded for this clonotype. The chain carries TRBV7-9 and TRBJ2-7, with TRBD2 matching 11 bases. CDR1 SEHNR and CDR2 FQNEAQ come from the germline V gene (reference sequence). This CDR3 is 16 amino acids long. After removal of 1 base from V and 6 bases from J, the junction contained 8 bases not matched to a gene. Here the CDR3 reads CASSLGLAGTAGEQYF. Here the CDR3 DNA reads TGTGCCAGCAGCTTAGGACTAGCGGGAACCGCAGGCGAGCAGTACTTC. Filled out from reference TRBV7-9 and TRBJ2-7, the complete variable domain reads DTGVSQNPRHKITKRGQNVTFRCDPISEHNRLYWYRQTLGQGPEFLTYFQNEAQLEKSRLLSDRFSAERPKGSFSTLEIQRTEQGDSAMYLCASSLGLAGTAGEQYFGPGTRLTVT.

The genes are TRBV7-2 and TRBJ1-1; 8 positions match TRBD1. With V trimmed by 10 bases and J by 1 base, 5 bases remained unmatched. The CDR3 has 13 residues. Germline V CDR1 and CDR2: SGHTA, FQGNSA. CDR3 sequence: CATDRDRNTEAFF. The CDR3 bases are TGTGCCACGGACAGGGACAGGAACACTGAAGCTTTCTTT.

This clonotype came up a few times. The chain couples TRBV7-2 to TRBJ2-5; D unclear. In germline, CDR1 is SGHTA, CDR2 FQGNSA. The CDR3 runs to 15 residues. Trimming removed 6 bases at V and 2 bases at J, with 16 bases between. DNA of the CDR3: TGTGCCAGCAGAGAGACCCTTTCGCTACAAGAGACCCAGTACTTC. Translating gives CASRETLSLQETQYF.

This clonotype was detected only a few times. The chain couples TRBV19 to TRBJ2-3; 8 bases are shared with TRBD2. With V trimmed by 7 bases and J by 0 bases, 9 bases remained unmatched. From germline, CDR1 is LNHDA and CDR2 SQIVND (reference sequence). This CDR3 is 16 amino acids long. The CDR3 sequence is CASTRREGRSTDTQYF. In DNA form, the CDR3 reads TGTGCCAGTACCAGACGGGAGGGCAGGAGCACAGATACGCAGTATTTT.

In this sample, this clonotype turned up a few times. The chain has TRBV2 and TRBJ1-1, with D tentatively TRBD1 (5 bases). Trimming shortened V by 1 base and J by 8 bases, and 8 bases separated the two germline ends. This CDR3 has 12 residues. Germline V lookup: CDR1 SNHLY, CDR2 FYNNEI. The CDR3 spells CASSEGGTEAFF. Here the CDR3 DNA reads TGTGCCAGCAGTGAAGGGGGGACCGAAGCTTTCTTT.

In regard to this clonotype: At one end, the junction sequence differs from germline, possibly due to a read error. The CDR3: CASRGDRGYGYAF. The DNA of the CDR3 is TGTGCCAGCAGGGGGGACAGGGGCTATGGCTACGCCTTC. J is TRBJ1-2 and V is TRBV25-1, with 10 bases lining up with TRBD1. Germline lookup yields CDR1 MGHDK and CDR2 SYGVNS. The CDR3 extends over 13 amino acids.

A few counts support this clonotype. The V gene is TRBV24-1, the J gene TRBJ2-1; maybe TRBD1 (6 bases). Germline V lookup: CDR1 KGHDR, CDR2 SFDVKD. Trimming took off 0 bases at V and 6 bases at J, with 11 bases between the two ends. The CDR3 loop spans 15 amino acids. The CDR3 protein is CATSDLGTPINEQFF. Here the CDR3 DNA reads TGTGCCACCAGTGATTTGGGGACACCTATCAATGAGCAGTTCTTC.

This clonotype came up a few times. The genes are TRBV6-6 and TRBJ2-5, with TRBD2 matching over 13 bases. Germline CDR1 and CDR2: MNHNY and SVGAGI (reference sequence). There are 16 residues in the CDR3. V trimming: 8 bases; J trimming: 5 bases; junction bases outside the gene matches: 11. The CDR3 protein is CASSLRTSGSGETQYF. In DNA, the CDR3 is TGTGCCAGCTCCCTGCGGACTAGCGGGAGTGGGGAGACCCAGTACTTC.

The chain is built from TRBV6-2 or TRBV6-3 and TRBJ2-7, with TRBD2 identical over 11 bases. CDR3 size: 14 residues. Germline loops: CDR1 MNHEY, CDR2 SVGEGT. Losses at the gene ends were 5 bases for V and 2 bases for J; bases not matched to a gene: 2. CDR3 sequence: CASSVAGGPYEQYF. Here the CDR3 DNA reads TGTGCCAGCAGTGTAGCGGGAGGGCCCTACGAGCAGTACTTC.

This clonotype turned up a few times. The chain links TRBV27 to TRBJ2-3, with D tentatively TRBD2 (6 bases). Per germline, CDR1 MNHEY and CDR2 SMNVEV (reference sequence). Between the trimmed V and J ends, which lost 5 bases and 0 bases, there was a span of 21 bases. The CDR3 is 18 amino acids. CDR3 loop: CASSRVPQGGLSTDTQYF. CDR3 DNA sequence: TGTGCCAGCAGTCGAGTCCCCCAGGGAGGCCTTAGCACAGATACGCAGTATTTT.